This TCR beta chain derives from a study of vaccination effects on CD4 cells after COVID-19. Comment on this clone: Its antigen is not known.

The assay was immunoSEQ multiplex PCR, and TCRdb's table has in-frame clones only and misses some. The sample records about 24,000 clones, just under 75% being singletons. The CDR3 extends over 14 amino acids. Germline-derived CDR1 and CDR2 are KGHDR and SFDVKD. V lost 9 bases and J lost 4; bases outside the gene matches: 9. Prior to sequencing, the ViraFEST assay stimulated PBMC with viral peptide pools, which expanded the antigen-specific CD4+ T cells. A 10-day culture period preceded the isolation of CD4+ T cells. Vaccine recipients had no previous SARS-CoV-2 infection; their nucleocapsid antibodies were negative.

Sequences were derived from CD4+ T cells from PBMCs cultured with SARS-CoV-2 spike peptides, sampled before COVID-19 vaccination. The chain recombines TRBV24-1 with TRBJ2-3, with 7 bases lining up with TRBD1. The clonotype was recovered from a human donor who received a COVID-19 vaccine. The CDR3 coding sequence is TGTGCCACCTCCTCAGACAGGGTCCCAGATACGCAGTATTTT. Translating it yields CATSSDRVPDTQYF.